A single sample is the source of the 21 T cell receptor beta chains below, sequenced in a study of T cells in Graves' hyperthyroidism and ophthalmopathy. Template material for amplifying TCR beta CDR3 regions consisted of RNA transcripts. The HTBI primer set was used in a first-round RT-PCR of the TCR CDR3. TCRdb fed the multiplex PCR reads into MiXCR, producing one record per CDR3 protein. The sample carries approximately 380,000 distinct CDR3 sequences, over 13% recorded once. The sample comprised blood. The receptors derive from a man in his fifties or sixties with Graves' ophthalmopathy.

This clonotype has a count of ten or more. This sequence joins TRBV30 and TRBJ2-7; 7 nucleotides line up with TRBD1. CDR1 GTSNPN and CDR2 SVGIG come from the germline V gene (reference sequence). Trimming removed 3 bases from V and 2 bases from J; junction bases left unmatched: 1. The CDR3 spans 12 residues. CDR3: CAWRTGPYEQYF. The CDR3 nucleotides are TGTGCCTGGAGGACAGGGCCCTACGAGCAGTACTTC.

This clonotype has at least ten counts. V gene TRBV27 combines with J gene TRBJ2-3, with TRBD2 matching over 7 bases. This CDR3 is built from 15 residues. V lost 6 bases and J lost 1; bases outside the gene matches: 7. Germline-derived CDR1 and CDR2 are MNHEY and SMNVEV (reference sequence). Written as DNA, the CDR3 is TGTGCCAGCAGAACACTGGGGGGGGGCACAGATACGCAGTATTTT. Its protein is CASRTLGGGTDTQYF.

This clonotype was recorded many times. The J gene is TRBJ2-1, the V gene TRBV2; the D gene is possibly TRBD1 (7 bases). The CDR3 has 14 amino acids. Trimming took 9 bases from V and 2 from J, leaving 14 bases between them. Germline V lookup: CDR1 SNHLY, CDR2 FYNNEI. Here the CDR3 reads CASGGTDTYNEQFF. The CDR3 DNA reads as TGTGCCAGTGGGGGGACAGACACCTACAATGAGCAGTTCTTC.

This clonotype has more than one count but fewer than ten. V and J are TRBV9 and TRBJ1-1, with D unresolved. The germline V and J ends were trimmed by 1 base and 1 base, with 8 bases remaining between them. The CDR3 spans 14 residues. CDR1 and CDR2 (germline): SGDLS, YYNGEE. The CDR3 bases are TGTGCCAGCAGCGTATATTGGGAGAACACTGAAGCTTTCTTT. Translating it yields CASSVYWENTEAFF. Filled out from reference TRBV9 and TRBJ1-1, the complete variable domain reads DSGVTQTPKHLITATGQRVTLRCSPRSGDLSVYWYQQSLDQGLQFLIQYYNGEERAKGNILERFSAQQFPDLHSELNLSSLELGDSALYFCASSVYWENTEAFFGQGTRLTVV.

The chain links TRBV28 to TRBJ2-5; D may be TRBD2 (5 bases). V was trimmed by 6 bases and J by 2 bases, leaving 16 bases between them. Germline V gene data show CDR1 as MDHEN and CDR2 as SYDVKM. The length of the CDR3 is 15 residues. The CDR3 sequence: CASRTWTGLQETQYF. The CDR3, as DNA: TGTGCCAGCAGGACCTGGACTGGTCTACAAGAGACCCAGTACTTC.

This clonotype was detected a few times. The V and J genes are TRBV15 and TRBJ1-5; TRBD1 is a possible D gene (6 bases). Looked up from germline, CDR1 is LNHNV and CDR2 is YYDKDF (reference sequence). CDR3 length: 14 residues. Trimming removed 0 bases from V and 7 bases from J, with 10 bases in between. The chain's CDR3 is CATSRDRGDQPQHF. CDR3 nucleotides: TGTGCCACCAGCAGAGACAGGGGAGACCAGCCCCAGCATTTT.

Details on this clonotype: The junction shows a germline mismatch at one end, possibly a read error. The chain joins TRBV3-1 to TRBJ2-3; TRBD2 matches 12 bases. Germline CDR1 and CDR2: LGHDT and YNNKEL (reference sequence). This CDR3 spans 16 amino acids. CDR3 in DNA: TGTGCCAGCAGCCAGCTAGCGGGGGGGAGCACGGATACGCAGTATTTT. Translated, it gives CASSQLAGGSTDTQYF.

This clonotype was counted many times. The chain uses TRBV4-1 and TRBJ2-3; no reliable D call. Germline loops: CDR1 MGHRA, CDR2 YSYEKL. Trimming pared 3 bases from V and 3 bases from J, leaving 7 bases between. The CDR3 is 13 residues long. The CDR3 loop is CASSHGETDTQYF. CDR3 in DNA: TGCGCCAGCAGCCACGGAGAGACAGATACGCAGTATTTT.

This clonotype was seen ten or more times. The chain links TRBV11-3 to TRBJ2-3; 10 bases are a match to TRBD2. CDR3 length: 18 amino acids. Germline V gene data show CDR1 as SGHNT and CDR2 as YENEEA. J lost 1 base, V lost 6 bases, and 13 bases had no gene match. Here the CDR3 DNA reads TGTGCCAGCAGACCCGGACTAGCGGACAAGGCGGGCACAGATACGCAGTATTTT. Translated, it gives CASRPGLADKAGTDTQYF.

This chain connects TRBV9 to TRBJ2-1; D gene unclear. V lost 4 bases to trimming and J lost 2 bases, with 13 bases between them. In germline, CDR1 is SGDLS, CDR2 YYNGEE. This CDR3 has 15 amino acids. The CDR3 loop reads CASSPRRATYNEQFF. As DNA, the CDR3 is TGTGCCAGCAGCCCCCGACGGGCCACCTACAATGAGCAGTTCTTC. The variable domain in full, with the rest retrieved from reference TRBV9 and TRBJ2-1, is DSGVTQTPKHLITATGQRVTLRCSPRSGDLSVYWYQQSLDQGLQFLIQYYNGEERAKGNILERFSAQQFPDLHSELNLSSLELGDSALYFCASSPRRATYNEQFFGPGTRLTVL.

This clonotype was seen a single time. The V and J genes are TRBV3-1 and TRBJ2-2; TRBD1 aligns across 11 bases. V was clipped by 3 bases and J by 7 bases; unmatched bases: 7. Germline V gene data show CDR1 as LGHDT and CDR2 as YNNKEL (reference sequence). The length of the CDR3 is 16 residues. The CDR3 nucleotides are TGTGCCAGCAGCCAGCTCGGACAGGGGGCGGGCGGGGAGCTGTTTTTT. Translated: CASSQLGQGAGGELFF.

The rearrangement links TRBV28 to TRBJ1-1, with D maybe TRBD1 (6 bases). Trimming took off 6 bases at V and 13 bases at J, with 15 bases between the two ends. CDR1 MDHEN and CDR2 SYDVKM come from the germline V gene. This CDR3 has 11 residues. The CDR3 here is CASRTTGMGFF. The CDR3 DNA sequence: TGTGCCAGCAGGACCACAGGGATGGGTTTCTTT.

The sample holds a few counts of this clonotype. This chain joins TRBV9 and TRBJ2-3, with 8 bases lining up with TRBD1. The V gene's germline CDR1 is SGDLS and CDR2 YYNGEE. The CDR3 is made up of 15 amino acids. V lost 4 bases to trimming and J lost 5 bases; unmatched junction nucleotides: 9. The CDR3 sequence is CASSQRSGGEDTQYF. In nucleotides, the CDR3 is TGTGCCAGCAGCCAACGGTCAGGGGGCGAAGATACGCAGTATTTT.

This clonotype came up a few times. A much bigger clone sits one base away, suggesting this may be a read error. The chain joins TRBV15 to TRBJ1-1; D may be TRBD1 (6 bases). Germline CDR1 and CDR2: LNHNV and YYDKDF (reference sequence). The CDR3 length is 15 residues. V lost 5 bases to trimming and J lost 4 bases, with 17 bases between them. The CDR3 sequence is CATSYLGLGGTEAFF. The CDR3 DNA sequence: TGTGCCACCAGCTATCTGGGACTAGGGGGCACTGAAGCTTTCTTT.

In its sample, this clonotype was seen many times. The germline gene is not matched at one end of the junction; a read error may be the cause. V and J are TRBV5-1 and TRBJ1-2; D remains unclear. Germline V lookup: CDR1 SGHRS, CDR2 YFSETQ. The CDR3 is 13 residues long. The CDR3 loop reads CASSLDGNYGYTF. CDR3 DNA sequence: TGTGCCAGCAGCTTGGACGGAAACTATGGCTACACCTTC.

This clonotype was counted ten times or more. The CDR3 is CASSEARANYGYTF. The CDR3 nucleotides are TGTGCCAGCAGTGAAGCGCGGGCTAACTATGGCTACACCTTC. The J gene is TRBJ1-2, the V gene TRBV2, with D unclear. The CDR3 is 14 residues long. The germline V gene has CDR1 SNHLY and CDR2 FYNNEI. V shed 0 bases and J shed 0 bases, with 5 bases lying between them.

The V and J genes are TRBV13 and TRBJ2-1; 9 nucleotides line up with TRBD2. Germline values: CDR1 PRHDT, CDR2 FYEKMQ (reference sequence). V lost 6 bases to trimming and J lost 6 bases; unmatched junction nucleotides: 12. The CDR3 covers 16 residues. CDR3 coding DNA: TGTGCCAGCAGTTCATTGACGGCTAGCGGGACCAATGAGCAGTTCTTC. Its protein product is CASSSLTASGTNEQFF.

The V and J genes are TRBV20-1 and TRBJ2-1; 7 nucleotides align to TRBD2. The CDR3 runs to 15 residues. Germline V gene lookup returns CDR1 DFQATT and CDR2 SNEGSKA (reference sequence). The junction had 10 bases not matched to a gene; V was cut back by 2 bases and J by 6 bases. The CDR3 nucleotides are TGCAGTGCTAGATCCCCAGGGAGGGTGGGCAATGAGCAGTTCTTC. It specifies CSARSPGRVGNEQFF.

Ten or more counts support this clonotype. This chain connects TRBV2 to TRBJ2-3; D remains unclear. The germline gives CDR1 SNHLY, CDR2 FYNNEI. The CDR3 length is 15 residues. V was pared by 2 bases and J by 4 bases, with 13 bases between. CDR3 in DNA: TGTGCCAGCAGTGAATTTCTTGCAAGGGCAGATACGCAGTATTTT. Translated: CASSEFLARADTQYF.

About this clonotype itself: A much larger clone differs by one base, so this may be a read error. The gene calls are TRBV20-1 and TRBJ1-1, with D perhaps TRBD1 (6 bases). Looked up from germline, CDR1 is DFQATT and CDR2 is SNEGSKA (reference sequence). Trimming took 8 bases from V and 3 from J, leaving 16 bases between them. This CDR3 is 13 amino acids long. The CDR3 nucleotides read TGCAGTACCCGCATCGGGGGGCACACTGAAGCTTTCTTT. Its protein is CSTRIGGHTEAFF.

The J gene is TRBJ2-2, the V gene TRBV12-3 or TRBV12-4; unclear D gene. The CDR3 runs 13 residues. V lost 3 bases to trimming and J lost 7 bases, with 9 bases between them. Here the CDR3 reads CASSFGLLGELFF. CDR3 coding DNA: TGTGCCAGCAGTTTTGGCTTGCTCGGGGAGCTGTTTTTT.